The T cell receptor (beta chain) under discussion was sequenced for a study of shared clonotypes between healthy human individuals. The ends lost 0 bases at V and 3 bases at J; junction bases unmatched: 1. Germline assignment: CDR1 SGHNT and CDR2 YYREEE (reference sequence). CDR3 size: 15 residues. Negatively enriched CD4+ T cells were divided by CD45RA into naive and memory. Notes on this clone: Its antigen is not identified. The same CDR3 arises from other DNA sequences in this sample as well.

Profiling relied on immunoSEQ multiplex PCR, and the TCRdb table lists in-frame clones only, not all of them. This sample yields about 1.5 million clones, of which 95% to 99% are seen a single time; roughly 0.45% belongs to the top ten. Study-wide results and limits: Clonotype sharing among donors, it was expected, would be affected by sequencing depth. Rarefaction indicated that sorted-subset sequencing remained incomplete although depth was large.

The TCR sequence derives from a man aged 25-45 years in good health. This sequence joins TRBV5-4 and TRBJ2-3; 10 bases line up with TRBD2. Sequencing was done on a sample of naive CD4+ T cells sorted from blood. The sample's subset: CD45RA+ positively selected. CDR3 nucleotides: TGTGCCAGCAGCTTGGCTAGCGGGAGTACAGATACGCAGTATTTT. It encodes CASSLASGSTDTQYF.